This entry lists 32 T cell receptor beta chains sequenced from one sample in a study of T cell responses to AZD1222 COVID-19 vaccine (dated by TCRdb to about 2021). In light of the paper, this sample's time point label describes: about 28 days (+/-7) after the second vaccine dose. The method was the immunoSEQ multiplex PCR assay. TCRdb obtained this table from immuneACCESS and retained in-frame rearrangements with V and J assigned. These tables miss some clones; where compared with another copy, unresolved V genes account for less than half of the shortfall, and the remainder is unexplained. The sample profile shows about 89,000 clones; approximately 91% of them were found once. Clones ranked in the top ten supply approximately 5% of the sample. Sequencing was performed on peripheral blood, taken 28 days after the second AZD1222 dose. Receptors were obtained from an adult who received the AZD1222 COVID-19 vaccine.

This clone was recorded a few times. V is TRBV5-1 and J is TRBJ1-1, with D tentatively TRBD1 (5 bases). The germline V gene encodes CDR1 SGHRS and CDR2 YFSETQ. The V gene lost 1 base and the J gene lost 6 bases, with 10 bases spanning the gap. CDR3 length: 13 residues. As DNA, the CDR3 is TGCGCCAGCAGCTTGTGGGGCCTGGCTGAAGCTTTCTTT. Its translation: CASSLWGLAEAFF.

The rearrangement uses TRBV30 and TRBJ2-3; TRBD1 aligns across 7 bases. The V gene's germline CDR1 is GTSNPN and CDR2 SVGIG (reference sequence). With 0 bases clipped from V and 7 bases from J, the junction kept 10 bases outside the gene matches. The CDR3 is 15 amino acids. The DNA for the CDR3 is TGTGCCTGGAGTGTACCGGGCAGGGGGTTGAATACGCAGTATTTT. It yields the protein CAWSVPGRGLNTQYF.

V and J are TRBV9 and TRBJ1-1; D not certain. The V gene's germline CDR1 is SGDLS and CDR2 YYNGEE. Trimming shortened V by 3 bases and J by 4 bases, and 13 bases separated the two germline ends. The CDR3 loop spans 14 amino acids. CDR3 DNA: TGTGCCAGCAGCGCCGGATCGGCGACCACTGAAGCTTTCTTT. As protein: CASSAGSATTEAFF.

The chain combines TRBV11-2 with TRBJ1-1; no clear D gene. The CDR3 length is 15 residues. Germline CDR1 is SGHAT and CDR2 is FQNNGV. V dropped 1 base and J dropped 1 base, with 10 bases sitting between them. DNA for the CDR3: TGTGCCAGCAGCTTAGCAGGCGCTCGGAACACTGAAGCTTTCTTT. Translated, it gives CASSLAGARNTEAFF.

Here the CDR3 reads CASLGAADTQYF. CDR3 coding DNA: TGTGCCAGCTTGGGCGCGGCAGATACGCAGTATTTT. J is TRBJ2-3 and V is TRBV18, with unresolved D. Germline values: CDR1 KGHSH, CDR2 LQKENI. V was shortened by 7 bases and J by 4 bases, with 9 bases between the two germline ends. CDR3 size: 12 residues.

The chain carries TRBV5-4 and TRBJ1-6; D not certain. Germline assignment: CDR1 SGHNT and CDR2 YYREEE (reference sequence). CDR3 length: 16 residues. Trimming removed 0 bases at V and 0 bases at J, with 7 bases between. The CDR3 nucleotides read TGTGCCAGCAGCTTGGGTGGACGCTCCTATAATTCACCCCTCCACTTT. Protein product: CASSLGGRSYNSPLHF.

The rearrangement uses TRBV27 and TRBJ2-7; TRBD1 is a possible D gene (6 bases). The CDR3 runs to 13 residues. CDR1 MNHEY and CDR2 SMNVEV come from the germline V gene (reference sequence). Trimming stripped 6 bases from V and 11 bases from J, with 20 bases between. CDR3 sequence: CASSPQGPTSKYF. The CDR3 nucleotides are TGTGCCAGCAGCCCACAGGGTCCTACGAGCAAGTACTTC.

V is TRBV7-3 and J is TRBJ1-2; tentative D call: TRBD1 (5 bases). V lost 1 base to trimming and J lost 4 bases, with 16 bases between them. Germline V gene sequence: CDR1 SGHTA, CDR2 FQGTGA. CDR3 size: 16 residues. The CDR3 loop reads CASSLIRRGVSYGYTF. DNA for the CDR3: TGTGCCAGCAGCTTAATACGAAGGGGCGTTAGCTATGGCTACACCTTC.

The genes are TRBV6-5 and TRBJ1-2; D uncertain. The CDR3 consists of 15 residues. CDR1 is MNHEY, CDR2 SVGAGI, per germline. V lost 5 bases, J lost 5 bases, and 18 bases lay in between. The CDR3 nucleotides read TGTGCCAGCAGTCTTACTGTGACACCCTATTATGGCTACACCTTC. The encoded protein is CASSLTVTPYYGYTF.

The chain couples TRBV5-1 to TRBJ1-6; unclear D gene. Germline V gene data show CDR1 as SGHRS and CDR2 as YFSETQ. The V end was cut by 6 bases, the J end by 3 bases, with 13 bases between. The length of the CDR3 is 15 residues. The CDR3 DNA sequence: TGCGCCAGCATTACTACGGGGTTCTATAATTCACCCCTCCACTTT. Its protein is CASITTGFYNSPLHF.

The J gene is TRBJ2-5, the V gene TRBV7-2; a weak D match, TRBD2 (6 bases). This CDR3 comprises 15 residues. Trimming removed 1 base at V and 7 bases at J, with 16 bases between. The V gene's germline CDR1 is SGHTA and CDR2 FQGNSA. CDR3 bases: TGTGCCAGCAGCTTAGAGGGCGGGCGAGCGGGGACCCAGTACTTC. As protein: CASSLEGGRAGTQYF.

The chain joins TRBV20-1 to TRBJ1-2; D not certain. Germline CDR1 DFQATT, CDR2 SNEGSKA (reference sequence). V was shortened by 4 bases and J by 7 bases, with 7 bases between the two germline ends. The CDR3 length is 10 residues. The DNA of the CDR3 is TGCAGTGCTATTAACCCTGGCTACACCTTC. This sequence encodes CSAINPGYTF.

This chain uses TRBV30 with TRBJ1-1; no definite D call. Germline V gene lookup returns CDR1 GTSNPN and CDR2 SVGIG (reference sequence). The ends were cut back, 0 bases at V and 5 bases at J, with 10 bases in the middle. CDR3 size: 13 residues. The DNA of the CDR3 is TGTGCCTGGAGTGTACTGGCAGGAACTGAAGCTTTCTTT. This translates into CAWSVLAGTEAFF.

This chain joins TRBV20-1 and TRBJ2-2; D is unresolved. CDR1 DFQATT and CDR2 SNEGSKA come from the germline V gene (reference sequence). The V gene lost 3 bases and the J gene lost 6 bases, with 14 bases spanning the gap. The CDR3 extends over 14 amino acids. The CDR3 nucleotides read TGCAGTGCTAGTCCGACGGCAAGGGCCGGGGAGCTGTTTTTT. Translation: CSASPTARAGELFF.

The chain uses TRBV28 and TRBJ1-6, with TRBD1 identical over 7 bases. Per germline, CDR1 MDHEN and CDR2 SYDVKM. Trimming cost V 8 bases and J 9 bases; bases outside gene matches: 13. CDR3 size: 15 residues. This CDR3 reads CASLTSQGSFSPLHF. The CDR3 region has the DNA TGTGCCAGCCTTACCTCACAGGGGTCCTTTTCACCCCTCCACTTT.

This chain uses TRBV2 with TRBJ1-4; 8 positions agree with TRBD1. Trimming took 6 bases from V and 8 from J; bases not matched to a gene: 8. Germline values: CDR1 SNHLY, CDR2 FYNNEI. The length of the CDR3 is 14 residues. The CDR3 is CASRRTGLREKLFF. The DNA for the CDR3 is TGTGCCAGCAGGAGGACAGGGCTACGCGAAAAACTGTTTTTT.

The chain uses TRBV5-1 and TRBJ1-6; TRBD1 matches 7 bases. Looked up from germline, CDR1 is SGHRS and CDR2 is YFSETQ. CDR3 length equals 15 residues. The ends lost 0 bases at V and 11 bases at J; junction bases unmatched: 8. The CDR3 nucleotides are TGCGCCAGCAGCTTGGCTTCAGGGGGTGCGGCACCCCTCCACTTT. Amino acids: CASSLASGGAAPLHF.

The CDR3 loop reads CASSLEHHSNQPQHF. The CDR3 coding sequence is TGTGCCAGCAGCTTAGAACACCATAGCAATCAGCCCCAGCATTTT. The V gene is TRBV7-6, the J gene TRBJ1-5; D is ambiguous. CDR1 is SGHVS and CDR2 is FNYEAQ in the germline V gene. The CDR3 has 15 residues. V lost 1 base and J 0 bases, leaving 7 bases between the germline ends.

This chain uses TRBV11-2 with TRBJ1-5; TRBD1 aligns across 7 bases. Germline lookup yields CDR1 SGHAT and CDR2 FQNNGV. This CDR3 is 15 amino acids long. V was pared by 3 bases and J by 4 bases, with 6 bases of the junction left unmatched. The CDR3 region is CASSFSGTENQPQHF. CDR3 nucleotide sequence: TGTGCCAGCAGCTTCTCCGGGACAGAGAATCAGCCCCAGCATTTT.

This chain joins TRBV30 and TRBJ2-5; 12 nucleotides match TRBD2. CDR3 length: 17 amino acids. J lost 10 bases, V lost 4 bases, and 19 bases had no gene match. The V gene's germline CDR1 is GTSNPN and CDR2 SVGIG (reference sequence). The CDR3 nucleotides read TGTGCCTGGACTACTCAAAGGACTAGCGGGACCGGGGGACACCAGTACTTC. Amino acids: CAWTTQRTSGTGGHQYF.

This chain uses TRBV7-6 with TRBJ1-1; D is uncertain. V was pared by 6 bases and J by 5 bases, with 16 bases between. Germline V gene lookup returns CDR1 SGHVS and CDR2 FNYEAQ. This CDR3 is 14 amino acids long. The CDR3 region has the DNA TGTGCCAGCAGTGAGACTCGGGAAGGAACTGAAGCTTTCTTT. This encodes CASSETREGTEAFF.

The chain couples TRBV12-3 or TRBV12-4 to TRBJ2-5; D gene ambiguous. V gave up 4 bases and J gave up 5 bases, with 11 bases separating them. The CDR3 totals 13 residues. The chain's CDR3 is CASSSGAFETQYF. The DNA for the CDR3 is TGTGCCAGCAGTTCCGGAGCCTTTGAGACCCAGTACTTC.

This clone was observed once. The CDR3 sequence: CASSQLPTGGPDTQYF. CDR3 nucleotides: TGCGCCAGCAGCCAATTACCGACAGGGGGCCCAGATACGCAGTATTTT. V usage is TRBV4-1 and J usage is TRBJ2-3; 10 positions agree with TRBD1. Germline V CDR1 and CDR2: MGHRA, YSYEKL. This CDR3 is built from 16 residues. V lost 2 bases, J lost 4 bases, and 6 bases stayed unmatched.

In this sample, this clone turned up once. The chain employs TRBV3-1 (or the pseudogene TRBV3-2) and TRBJ2-7; 10 nucleotides line up with TRBD1. Trimming took 0 bases from V and 3 from J; bases not matched to a gene: 2. CDR1 and CDR2 from the germline V gene are LGHDT and YNNKEL (reference sequence). The CDR3 runs to 15 residues. CDR3 nucleotide sequence: TGTGCCAGCAGCCAAGAAAGGACAGGGGGCTACGAGCAGTACTTC. Protein: CASSQERTGGYEQYF.

The chain uses TRBV19 and TRBJ1-3; D is unresolved. V lost 7 bases and J lost 0, with 13 bases in between. CDR1 LNHDA and CDR2 SQIVND come from the germline V gene (reference sequence). CDR3 length equals 15 residues. The CDR3, as DNA: TGTGCCAGTATCTCACAGAAACACTCTGGAAACACCATATATTTT. Its protein is CASISQKHSGNTIYF.

This rearrangement joins TRBV7-2 to TRBJ1-6; D may be TRBD1 (5 bases). Germline assignment: CDR1 SGHTA and CDR2 FQGNSA. Trimming cost V 5 bases and J 0 bases, with 11 bases left between them. The CDR3 has 16 residues. The CDR3 DNA is TGTGCCAGCAGCCCCCAGGGAAGCTCCTATAATTCACCCCTCCACTTT. Its translation is CASSPQGSSYNSPLHF.

This chain links TRBV10-3 with TRBJ1-1; D is possibly TRBD1 (5 bases). This CDR3 is built from 15 residues. V was clipped by 6 bases and J by 5 bases, with 19 bases between them. CDR1 is ENHRY and CDR2 is SYGVKD in the germline V gene. DNA of the CDR3: TGTGCCATCAGCGGGGGGGAGGCCGCGAAGACTGAAGCTTTCTTT. Its translation: CAISGGEAAKTEAFF.

J is TRBJ2-2 and V is TRBV9, with D unclear. The V gene's germline CDR1 is SGDLS and CDR2 YYNGEE. This CDR3 spans 17 amino acids. V lost 0 bases, J lost 0 bases, and 12 bases lay in between. The CDR3 here is CASSVVARTANTGELFF. The CDR3 bases are TGTGCCAGCAGCGTAGTGGCACGGACGGCGAACACCGGGGAGCTGTTTTTT. Supplemented by reference TRBV9 and TRBJ2-2, the full variable domain reads DSGVTQTPKHLITATGQRVTLRCSPRSGDLSVYWYQQSLDQGLQFLIQYYNGEERAKGNILERFSAQQFPDLHSELNLSSLELGDSALYFCASSVVARTANTGELFFGEGSRLTVL.

CDR3 sequence reads: CASSASGLAGDTQYF. In DNA, the CDR3 is TGTGCCAGCAGCGCCAGCGGACTAGCGGGGGATACGCAGTATTTT. This chain links TRBV7-2 with TRBJ2-3, with TRBD2 identical over 12 bases. Germline-derived CDR1 and CDR2 are SGHTA and FQGNSA. There are 15 residues in the CDR3. V shed 5 bases, J shed 6 bases, and the junction held 6 bases outside the gene matches.

The gene calls are TRBV2 and TRBJ1-1, with a tentative D call TRBD1 (6 bases). CDR3 length equals 12 residues. From germline, CDR1 is SNHLY and CDR2 FYNNEI. Trimming took off 9 bases at V and 5 bases at J, with 13 bases between the two ends. CDR3 sequence (DNA): TGTGCCAGTAGCGGGGGGCGAACTGAAGCTTTCTTT. Protein sequence: CASSGGRTEAFF. Based on the CDR3 plus reference TRBV2 and TRBJ1-1, the full variable domain is EPEVTQTPSHQVTQMGQEVILRCVPISNHLYFYWYRQILGQKVEFLVSFYNNEISEKSEIFDDQFSVERPDGSNFTLKIRSTKLEDSAMYFCASSGGRTEAFFGQGTRLTVV.

The genes are TRBV6-5 and TRBJ1-1, with D uncertain. The CDR3 runs 14 residues. Trimming cost V 5 bases and J 0 bases, with 10 bases left between them. Germline V gives CDR1 MNHEY, CDR2 SVGAGI. The CDR3, as DNA: TGTGCCAGCAGTCCAAGAAACATGAACACTGAAGCTTTCTTT. This sequence encodes CASSPRNMNTEAFF.

This clone was found once. The chain is built from TRBV6-6 and TRBJ1-2; TRBD1 agrees at 8 bases. Germline CDR1 is MNHNY and CDR2 is SVGAGI (reference sequence). CDR3 length: 16 amino acids. Trimming removed 6 bases from V and 7 bases from J; junction bases left unmatched: 16. The CDR3: CASRMGQVDQGGGYTF. CDR3 sequence (DNA): TGTGCCAGCAGAATGGGACAGGTTGATCAAGGCGGTGGCTACACCTTC.